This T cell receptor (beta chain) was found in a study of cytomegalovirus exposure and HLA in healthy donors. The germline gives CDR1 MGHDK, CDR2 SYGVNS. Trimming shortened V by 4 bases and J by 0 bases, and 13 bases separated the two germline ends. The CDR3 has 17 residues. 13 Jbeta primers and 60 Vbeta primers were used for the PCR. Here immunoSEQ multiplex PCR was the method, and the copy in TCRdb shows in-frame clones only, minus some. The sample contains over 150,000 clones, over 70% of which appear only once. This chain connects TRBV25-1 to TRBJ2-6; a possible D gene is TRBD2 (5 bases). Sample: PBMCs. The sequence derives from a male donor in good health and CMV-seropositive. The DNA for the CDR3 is TGTGCCAGCAGTGCCCTAGGACGGGACTCTGGGGCCAACGTCCTGACTTTC. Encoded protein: CASSALGRDSGANVLTF.